This TCR beta chain was obtained from a study of siplizumab effects on memory and regulatory T cells. Germline-derived CDR1 and CDR2 are SEHNR and FQNEAQ (reference sequence). This CDR3 spans 12 amino acids. With 4 bases removed from V and 4 bases from J, the gap between germline ends came to 5 bases. The protocol was immunoSEQ multiplex PCR, while the TCRdb copy is restricted to in-frame clones and leaves out a portion. The table includes approximately 94,000 clones, over 90% detected once. Overall study results and limits: The authors did not confirm suppressive function in proliferating Tregs from siplizumab cultures. Siplizumab produced a significant drop in alloreactive sequences attributable to unstimulated CD4+ memory cells. Just a small share of alloreactive clones was traced back to unstimulated subsets. Treatment with siplizumab left mappable alloreactive CD4+ clones averaging roughly 66% Treg-derived, compared with over 25% in controls.

Of note for this clone: As yet, its antigen is unknown.

The receptor was isolated from a human donor in good health. Sample: non-Treg CD4+ T cells sorted from blood. The V and J genes are TRBV7-9 and TRBJ2-1; D call uncertain. CDR3 coding DNA: TGTGCCAGCAGCTCCCAATACAATGAGCAGTTCTTC. Protein sequence: CASSSQYNEQFF.